These T cell receptor beta chains were read from a single sample in a study of blood T cell repertoires in COVID-19. Data came from immunoSEQ multiplex PCR; TCRdb stores just in-frame clones and leaves some out. This table holds hundreds of thousands of clones, 70% to 90% found once. The material sequenced was peripheral blood. These receptors originate from a man between 18 and 29 years old with COVID-19, enrolled during active disease. Each CDR3 is given with its conserved first and last residue. Fields, in order: V gene, J gene, D gene, clone size, CDR3 protein, CDR3 DNA. The D gene is left open where the match is weak. The size entry is marked missing in some rows and otherwise reads once, few, many or a size class.

TRBV3-1/TRBV3-2	TRBJ2-5	TRBD2	NA	CASSPNSGSFGETQYF	TGTGCCAGCAGCCCGAATAGCGGGAGTTTTGGAGAGACCCAGTACTTC
TRBV2	TRBJ2-6	NA	NA	CASSLDSTGLSGANVLTF	TGTGCCAGCAGCCTAGATAGTACAGGTCTCTCTGGGGCCAACGTCCTGACTTTC
TRBV5-1	TRBJ2-4	TRBD1	NA	CASSEGDREAKNIQYF	TGCGCCAGCAGCGAGGGGGACAGGGAGGCCAAAAACATTCAGTACTTC
TRBV10-2	TRBJ2-2	TRBD1	NA	CASRKETGANTGELFF	TGCGCCAGCAGAAAAGAGACAGGGGCGAACACCGGGGAGCTGTTTTTT
TRBV3-1/TRBV3-2	TRBJ2-1	TRBD2	once	CASSSLDSGSSYNEQFF	TGTGCCAGCAGCAGCCTTGATAGCGGGAGTTCCTACAATGAGCAGTTCTTC
TRBV6-5	TRBJ1-1	NA	NA	CASSYDPRNTEAFF	TGTGCCAGCAGTTACGATCCGAGGAACACTGAAGCTTTCTTT
TRBV14	TRBJ2-3	NA	NA	CASSPWVAVSTDTQYF	TGTGCCAGCAGCCCCTGGGTAGCGGTCAGCACAGATACGCAGTATTTT
TRBV18	TRBJ2-1	NA	many	CASSPEDSNNEQFF	TGTGCCAGCTCACCGGAGGACAGTAACAATGAGCAGTTCTTC
TRBV19	TRBJ1-2	NA	once	CASSVGQSFNYGYTF	TGTGCCAGTAGTGTTGGACAGTCCTTTAACTATGGCTACACCTTC
TRBV24-1	TRBJ2-1	TRBD2	once	CATSPDGGRAYNEQFF	TGTGCCACCAGCCCCGATGGGGGGAGGGCCTACAATGAGCAGTTCTTC
TRBV9	TRBJ1-1	NA	NA	CASSVGTPNTEAFF	TGTGCCAGCAGCGTAGGGACACCGAACACTGAAGCTTTCTTT
TRBV6-6	TRBJ2-2	TRBD2	few	CASTRTSRAGELFF	TGTGCCAGCACCCGGACTAGTCGCGCCGGGGAGCTGTTTTTT
TRBV2	TRBJ2-2	NA	NA	CASIRERATGELFF	TGTGCCAGCATCCGGGAGCGGGCCACCGGGGAGCTGTTTTTT